Shown below are 17 T cell receptor beta chains from a single sample sequenced in a study of blood T cell repertoires in COVID-19. TCRdb's table, derived via immunoSEQ multiplex PCR, lists solely in-frame clones and lacks some. The sample records approximately 18,000 clones, roughly 90% being singletons. Sequenced sample: peripheral blood. These receptors came from a human donor in a cohort sampled during active COVID-19.

The rearrangement links TRBV23-1 to TRBJ2-7, with a tentative D call TRBD2 (6 bases). TRBV23-1 is designated an ORF whose function remains uncertain. The CDR3 has 16 residues. V lost 3 bases and J 0 bases, leaving 15 bases between the germline ends. CDR3 sequence (DNA): TGCGCCAGCAGTCACATGCGGCGGGGCAACTCCTACGAGCAGTACTTC. Translation gives CASSHMRRGNSYEQYF.

The rearrangement joins TRBV28 to TRBJ2-1; TRBD2 agrees at 11 bases. The CDR3 sequence is 18 residues long. V was pared by 5 bases and J by 7 bases, with 16 bases of the junction left unmatched. Per germline, CDR1 MDHEN and CDR2 SYDVKM. The CDR3 reads CASSQRRTGLAGWNEQFF. CDR3 nucleotide sequence: TGTGCCAGCAGTCAGAGACGGACTGGACTAGCGGGTTGGAATGAGCAGTTCTTC.

This clone was observed a handful of times. V is TRBV7-3 and J is TRBJ2-3; maybe TRBD1 (5 bases). Germline V gives CDR1 SGHTA, CDR2 FQGTGA. This CDR3 comprises 14 residues. V shed 4 bases and J shed 4 bases, with 12 bases lying between them. For the CDR3, the DNA is TGTGCCAGCAGCTCAGAGTGGGGCGCAGATACGCAGTATTTT. It translates to CASSSEWGADTQYF.

The chain recombines TRBV7-9 with TRBJ1-1; TRBD1 matches at 11 bases. The CDR3 is 13 residues long. Germline CDR1 and CDR2: SEHNR and FQNEAQ (reference sequence). V lost 0 bases to trimming and J lost 11 bases; unmatched junction nucleotides: 2. The CDR3 DNA reads as TGTGCCAGCAGCTTAGCCGGACAGGGGGCGGCTTTCTTT. This codes for CASSLAGQGAAFF. Supplemented by reference TRBV7-9 and TRBJ1-1, the full variable domain reads DTGVSQNPRHKITKRGQNVTFRCDPISEHNRLYWYRQTLGQGPEFLTYFQNEAQLEKSRLLSDRFSAERPKGSFSTLEIQRTEQGDSAMYLCASSLAGQGAAFFGQGTRLTVV.

This clone has a single count. This chain links TRBV19 with TRBJ2-1, with TRBD2 matching over 14 bases. This CDR3 is built from 18 residues. From germline, CDR1 is LNHDA and CDR2 SQIVND (reference sequence). Trimming took 3 bases from V and 2 from J; bases not matched to a gene: 6. The CDR3, as DNA: TGTGCCAGTAGTATCAGGGGGACTAGCGGGAGCCCCTACAATGAGCAGTTCTTC. Translation gives CASSIRGTSGSPYNEQFF.

This sequence joins TRBV19 and TRBJ2-7; a weak D match, TRBD2 (6 bases). Germline lookup yields CDR1 LNHDA and CDR2 SQIVND (reference sequence). V lost 5 bases and J lost 4, with 12 bases in between. CDR3 length equals 13 residues. In DNA form, the CDR3 reads TGTGCCAGTAGTTGGGACTGGGGGTACGAGCAGTACTTC. Amino acids: CASSWDWGYEQYF.

The chain is built from TRBV2 and TRBJ2-3; 7 bases map to TRBD1. From germline, CDR1 is SNHLY and CDR2 FYNNEI. The CDR3 runs 16 residues. J lost 1 base, V lost 0 bases, and 4 bases had no gene match. The CDR3 sequence: CASSEATGVGTDTQYF. The CDR3 DNA reads as TGTGCCAGCAGTGAAGCTACAGGGGTTGGCACAGATACGCAGTATTTT.

The chain has TRBV5-6 and TRBJ2-4, with 14 bases lining up with TRBD2. Germline lookup yields CDR1 SGHDT and CDR2 YYEEEE. The CDR3 is 17 amino acids. The J segment lost 7 bases and the V segment lost 5 bases, leaving 11 bases of the junction unmatched. This chain's CDR3 is CASSYSGTSGSRNIQYF. The CDR3 DNA reads as TGTGCCAGCAGTTACTCCGGGACTAGCGGGAGTAGGAACATTCAGTACTTC.

The chain is built from TRBV15 and TRBJ2-2; 9 bases agree with TRBD2. V was clipped by 0 bases and J by 5 bases; unmatched bases: 7. The CDR3 extends over 17 amino acids. Germline V gives CDR1 LNHNV, CDR2 YYDKDF (reference sequence). The CDR3 region has the DNA TGTGCCACCAGCAGAGATCGCGTAGCGGGAGTAACCGGGGAGCTGTTTTTT. It yields the protein CATSRDRVAGVTGELFF.

The chain couples TRBV6-4 to TRBJ1-3, with D unresolved. Germline loops: CDR1 MRHNA, CDR2 SNTAGT. The CDR3 is 13 amino acids. V was trimmed by 8 bases and J by 0 bases, leaving 8 bases between them. The CDR3 bases are TGTGCCAGCCGCGGGAGCTCTGGAAACACCATATATTTT. This sequence encodes CASRGSSGNTIYF.

This clone has just one count. The V gene is TRBV27, the J gene TRBJ2-1; no definite D call. Germline CDR1 is MNHEY and CDR2 is SMNVEV (reference sequence). The CDR3 has 14 amino acids. V gave up 2 bases and J gave up 1 base, with 6 bases separating them. CDR3 nucleotide sequence: TGTGCCAGCAGTTTAGAGGCTTCCTACAATGAGCAGTTCTTC. Translation gives CASSLEASYNEQFF.

The V call is TRBV4-1, the J call TRBJ2-1, with 13 bases lining up with TRBD2. With V trimmed by 7 bases and J by 7 bases, 10 bases remained unmatched. The CDR3 spans 16 residues. Germline CDR1 is MGHRA and CDR2 is YSYEKL. In DNA, the CDR3 is TGCGCCAGCACCACAATACTAGCGGGAGGGCCGAATGAGCAGTTCTTC. Residues: CASTTILAGGPNEQFF.

This chain links TRBV3-1 (or the pseudogene TRBV3-2) with TRBJ1-1; D gene unclear. Germline-derived CDR1 and CDR2 are LGHDT and YNNKEL (reference sequence). Trimming removed 0 bases from V and 1 base from J, with 6 bases in between. The length of the CDR3 is 14 residues. The DNA of the CDR3 is TGTGCCAGCAGCCAAGATCGGGGGAACACTGAAGCTTTCTTT. Encoded protein: CASSQDRGNTEAFF.

In this sample, this clone turned up once. The V and J genes are TRBV28 and TRBJ1-1; D is unclear. V was trimmed by 3 bases and J by 1 base, leaving 12 bases between them. Germline CDR1 and CDR2: MDHEN and SYDVKM. The CDR3 covers 15 residues. In DNA form, the CDR3 reads TGTGCCAGCAGTTTGGTACCGACTCCGAACACTGAAGCTTTCTTT. This codes for CASSLVPTPNTEAFF. Drawing the rest from reference TRBV28 and TRBJ1-1, the complete variable domain is DVKVTQSSRYLVKRTGEKVFLECVQDMDHENMFWYRQDPGLGLRLIYFSYDVKMKEKGDIPEGYSVSREKKERFSLILESASTNQTSMYLCASSLVPTPNTEAFFGQGTRLTVV.

The J gene is TRBJ2-5, the V gene TRBV3-1 (or the pseudogene TRBV3-2); tentative D call: TRBD2 (7 bases). This CDR3 comprises 13 residues. V was pared by 6 bases and J by 5 bases, with 13 bases between. In germline, CDR1 is LGHDT, CDR2 YNNKEL (reference sequence). CDR3 bases: TGTGCCAGCAGTCTCCGGGGGGCCGAGACCCAGTACTTC. It codes for CASSLRGAETQYF.

Concerning this clone: An end of the junction does not agree with germline; a read error may underlie this. This chain links TRBV6-5 with TRBJ2-7, with a weak D call TRBD2 (5 bases). CDR1 is MNHEY, CDR2 SVGAGI, per germline. The CDR3 sequence is 15 residues long. DNA of the CDR3: TGTGCCAGCAGTGACTCGGCGGGCGCGTCCTACGAGCAGTACTTC. It encodes CASSDSAGASYEQYF.

This clone was seen only once. V gene TRBV21-1 combines with J gene TRBJ2-5; the D call TRBD2 from the table was never checked on the DNA. TRBV21-1 is listed as a pseudogene. The CDR3 runs to 14 residues. CDR3 DNA sequence: TGTGCCAGCAGCAAAGACCTAGCGAAAGAGACCCAGTACTTC. Its translation is CASSKDLAKETQYF.